This T cell receptor (beta chain) was sequenced during a study of T cell responses to AZD1222 COVID-19 vaccine. About this clone: Its matching antigen is unknown.

Trimming shortened V by 3 bases and J by 7 bases, and 9 bases separated the two germline ends. This CDR3 has 13 amino acids. Broader study findings: Most donors were white British and more were female, and clonal diversity was possibly underestimated. Per reports, nearly half of all spike-specific TCRs target regions that are unmutated in variants.

Assay used: immunoSEQ multiplex PCR; TCRdb lists only in-frame clones, some missing. The sample gives about 120,000 clones, over 85% of which show up once; 3.5% to 4.5% is in the top ten. Sequenced here: peripheral blood, sampled on day 0 of AZD1222 vaccination. The rearrangement links TRBV12-3 or TRBV12-4 to TRBJ1-4; no reliable D call. This TCR was recovered from an adult in good health. DNA for the CDR3: TGTGCCAGCAGTTTTGATTTTAGTGAAAAACTGTTTTTT. Translated: CASSFDFSEKLFF.